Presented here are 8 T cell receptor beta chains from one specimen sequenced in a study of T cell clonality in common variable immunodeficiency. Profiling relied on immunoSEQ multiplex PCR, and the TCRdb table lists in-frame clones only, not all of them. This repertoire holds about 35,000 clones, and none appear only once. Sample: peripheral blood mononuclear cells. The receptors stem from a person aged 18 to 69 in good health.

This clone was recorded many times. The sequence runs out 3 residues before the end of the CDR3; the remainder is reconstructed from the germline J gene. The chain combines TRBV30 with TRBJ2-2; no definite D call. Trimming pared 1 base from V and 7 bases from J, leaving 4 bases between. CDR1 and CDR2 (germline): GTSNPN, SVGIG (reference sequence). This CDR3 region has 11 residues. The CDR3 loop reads CAWSDNGELFF. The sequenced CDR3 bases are TGTGCCTGGAGTGATAACGGGGAG.

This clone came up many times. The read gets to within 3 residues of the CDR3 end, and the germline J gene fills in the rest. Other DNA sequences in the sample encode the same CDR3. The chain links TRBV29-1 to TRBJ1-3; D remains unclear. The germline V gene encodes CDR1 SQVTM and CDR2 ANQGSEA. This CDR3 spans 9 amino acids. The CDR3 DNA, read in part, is TGCAGCGAGGGCTACCCC. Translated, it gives CSEGYP. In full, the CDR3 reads CSEGYPIYF.

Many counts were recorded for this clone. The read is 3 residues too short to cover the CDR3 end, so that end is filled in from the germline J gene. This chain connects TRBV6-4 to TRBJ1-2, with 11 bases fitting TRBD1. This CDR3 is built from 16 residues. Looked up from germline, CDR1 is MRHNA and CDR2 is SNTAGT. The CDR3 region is CASSGTGGARMAGYTF. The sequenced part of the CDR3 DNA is TGTGCCAGCAGTGGGACAGGGGGCGCGAGAATGGCAGGC.

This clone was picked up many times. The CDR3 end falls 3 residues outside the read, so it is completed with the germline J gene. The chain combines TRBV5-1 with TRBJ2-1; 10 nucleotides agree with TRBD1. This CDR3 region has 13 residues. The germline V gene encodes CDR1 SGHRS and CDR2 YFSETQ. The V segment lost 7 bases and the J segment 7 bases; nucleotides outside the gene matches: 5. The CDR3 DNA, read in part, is TGCGCCAGCGACTGGGGACAGGGGAATGAG. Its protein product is CASDWGQGNE. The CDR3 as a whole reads CASDWGQGNEQFF.

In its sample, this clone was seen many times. The CDR3 loop reads CASSPRHTTEAFF. Incomplete CDR3 DNA: TGTGCCAGCTCACCGCGACACACCACTGAA. The chain couples TRBV18 to TRBJ1-1, with D hard to call. The CDR3 goes on 3 residues after the read ends, and that part is filled in from the germline J gene. From germline, CDR1 is KGHSH and CDR2 LQKENI. With 3 bases removed from V and 4 bases from J, the gap between germline ends came to 9 bases. This CDR3 contains 13 residues.

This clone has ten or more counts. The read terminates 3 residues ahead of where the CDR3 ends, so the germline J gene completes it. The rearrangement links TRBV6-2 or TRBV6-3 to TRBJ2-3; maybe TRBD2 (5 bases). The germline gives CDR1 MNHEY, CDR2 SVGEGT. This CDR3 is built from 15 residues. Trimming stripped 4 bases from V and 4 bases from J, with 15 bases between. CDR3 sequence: CASSFNRGQSDTQYF. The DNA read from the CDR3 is TGTGCCAGCAGTTTCAACCGGGGTCAATCAGATACG.

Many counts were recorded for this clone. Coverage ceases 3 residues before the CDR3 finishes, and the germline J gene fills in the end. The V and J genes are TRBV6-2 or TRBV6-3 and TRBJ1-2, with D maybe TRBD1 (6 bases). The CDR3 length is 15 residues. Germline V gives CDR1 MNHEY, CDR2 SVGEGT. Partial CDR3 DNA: TGTGCCAGCACCCAGGGCTACGCGGGGGGCTACGAC. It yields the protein CASTQGYAGGYD. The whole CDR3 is CASTQGYAGGYDYTF.

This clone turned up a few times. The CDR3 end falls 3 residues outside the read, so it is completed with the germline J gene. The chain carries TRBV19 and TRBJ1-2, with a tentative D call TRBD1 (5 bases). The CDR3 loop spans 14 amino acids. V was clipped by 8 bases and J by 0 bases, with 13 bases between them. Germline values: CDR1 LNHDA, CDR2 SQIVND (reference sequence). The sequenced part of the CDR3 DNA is TGTGCCAGTCTCCTTTCGGGGGCTAACTATGGC. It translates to CASLLSGANYG. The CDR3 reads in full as CASLLSGANYGYTF.